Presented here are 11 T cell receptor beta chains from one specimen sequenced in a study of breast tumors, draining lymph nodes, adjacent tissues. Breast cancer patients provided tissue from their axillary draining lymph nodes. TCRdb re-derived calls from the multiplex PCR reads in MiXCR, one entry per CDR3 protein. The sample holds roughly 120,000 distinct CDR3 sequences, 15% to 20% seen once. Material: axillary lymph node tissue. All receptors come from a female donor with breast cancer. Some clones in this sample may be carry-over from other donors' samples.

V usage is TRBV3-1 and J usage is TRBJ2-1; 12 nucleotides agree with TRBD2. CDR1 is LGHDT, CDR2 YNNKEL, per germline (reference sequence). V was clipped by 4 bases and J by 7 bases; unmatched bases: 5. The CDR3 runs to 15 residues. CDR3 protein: CASSLRLAGENEQFF. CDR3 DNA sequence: TGTGCCAGCAGCCTTCGACTAGCGGGGGAGAATGAGCAGTTCTTC.

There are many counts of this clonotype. CDR3 sequence reads: CASGAKETQYF. For the CDR3, the DNA is TGTGCCAGCGGGGCCAAAGAGACCCAGTACTTC. J is TRBJ2-5 and V is TRBV7-9; a possible D gene is TRBD1 (5 bases). The CDR3 covers 11 residues. Deletions cut 8 bases from V and 3 bases from J, with 7 bases between. Germline lookup yields CDR1 SEHNR and CDR2 FQNEAQ (reference sequence).

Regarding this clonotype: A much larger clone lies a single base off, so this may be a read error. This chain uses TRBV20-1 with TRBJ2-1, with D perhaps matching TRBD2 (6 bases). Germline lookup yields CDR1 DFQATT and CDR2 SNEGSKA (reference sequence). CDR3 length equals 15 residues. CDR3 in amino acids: CSARLPGLVSNEQLF. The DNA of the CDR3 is TGCAGTGCTAGACTCCCGGGACTGGTAAGCAATGAGCAGCTCTTC.

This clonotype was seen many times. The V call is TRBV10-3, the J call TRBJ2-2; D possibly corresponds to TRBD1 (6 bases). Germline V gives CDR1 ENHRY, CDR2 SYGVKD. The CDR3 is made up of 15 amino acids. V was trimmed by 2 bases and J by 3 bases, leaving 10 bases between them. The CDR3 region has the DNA TGTGCCATCAGTGAGGGGGGCAGACACACCGGGGAGCTGTTTTTT. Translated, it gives CAISEGGRHTGELFF.

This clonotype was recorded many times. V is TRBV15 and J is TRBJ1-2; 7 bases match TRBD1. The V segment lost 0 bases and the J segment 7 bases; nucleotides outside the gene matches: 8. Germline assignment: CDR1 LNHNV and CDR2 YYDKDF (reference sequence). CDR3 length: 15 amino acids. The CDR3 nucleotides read TGTGCCACCAGCAGAGACCAGACAGGGAGGACTGGCTACACCTTC. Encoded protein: CATSRDQTGRTGYTF.

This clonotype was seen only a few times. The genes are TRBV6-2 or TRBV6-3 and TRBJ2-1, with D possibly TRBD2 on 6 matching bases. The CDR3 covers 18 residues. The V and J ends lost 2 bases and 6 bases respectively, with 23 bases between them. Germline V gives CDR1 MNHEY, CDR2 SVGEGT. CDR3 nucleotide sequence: TGTGCCAGCAGTTACCCCCTTTTAGACGGGGGAGTATTCAATGAGCAGTTCTTC. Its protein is CASSYPLLDGGVFNEQFF.

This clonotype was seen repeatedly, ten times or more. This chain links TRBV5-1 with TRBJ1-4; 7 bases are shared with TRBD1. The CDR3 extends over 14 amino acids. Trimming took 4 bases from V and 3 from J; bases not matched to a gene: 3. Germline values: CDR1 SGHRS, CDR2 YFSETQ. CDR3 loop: CASSPGTANEKLFF. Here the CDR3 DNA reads TGCGCCAGCAGCCCGGGGACAGCTAATGAAAAACTGTTTTTT.

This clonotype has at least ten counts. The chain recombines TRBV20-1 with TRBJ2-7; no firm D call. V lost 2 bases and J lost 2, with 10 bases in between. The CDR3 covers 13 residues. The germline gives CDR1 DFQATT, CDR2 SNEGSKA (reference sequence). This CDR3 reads CSARSVAAYEQYF. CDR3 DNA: TGCAGTGCTAGAAGTGTGGCTGCCTACGAGCAGTACTTC.

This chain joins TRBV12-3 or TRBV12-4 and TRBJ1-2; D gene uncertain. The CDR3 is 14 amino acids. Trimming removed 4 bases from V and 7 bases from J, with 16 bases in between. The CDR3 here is CASSSDPRVGGYTF. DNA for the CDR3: TGTGCCAGCAGTTCGGACCCCCGGGTTGGTGGCTACACCTTC.

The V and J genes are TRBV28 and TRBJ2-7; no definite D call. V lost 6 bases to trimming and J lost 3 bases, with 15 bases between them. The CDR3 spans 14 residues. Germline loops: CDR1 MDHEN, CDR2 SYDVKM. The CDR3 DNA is TGTGCCAGCAGCCTCCAGGAGCCGCGCTACGAGCAGTACTTC. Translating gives CASSLQEPRYEQYF.

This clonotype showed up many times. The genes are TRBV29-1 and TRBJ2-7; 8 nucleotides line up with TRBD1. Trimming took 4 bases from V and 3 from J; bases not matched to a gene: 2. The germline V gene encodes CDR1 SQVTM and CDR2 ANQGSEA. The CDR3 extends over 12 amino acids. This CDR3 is CSVADRDYEQYF. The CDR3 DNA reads TGCAGCGTTGCGGACAGGGACTACGAGCAGTACTTC.